The 5 T cell receptor beta chains presented below share a single source sample, sequenced in a study of blood T cell repertoires in COVID-19. Profiling relied on immunoSEQ multiplex PCR, and the TCRdb table lists in-frame clones only, not all of them. The table shows fewer than 200,000 clones, with less than 85% occurring only once. Sequencing was performed on peripheral blood. The receptors originated from a woman aged 60-75 years with COVID-19, enrolled during active disease.

J is TRBJ2-1 and V is TRBV19, with D possibly matching TRBD2 (6 bases). CDR3 length: 14 amino acids. The V end was cut by 5 bases, the J end by 5 bases, with 13 bases between. Germline V gene lookup returns CDR1 LNHDA and CDR2 SQIVND (reference sequence). The CDR3 DNA sequence: TGTGCCAGTAGTTTACCTCGGACTAACAATGAGCAGTTCTTC. Protein: CASSLPRTNNEQFF.

This clone was found once. The CDR3 DNA follows: TGTGCCAGCAGCCAATATAGCGGGAATCGCGCAGATACGCAGTATTTT. This encodes CASSQYSGNRADTQYF. The chain couples TRBV3-1 (or the pseudogene TRBV3-2) to TRBJ2-3; 8 positions agree with TRBD2. The CDR3 runs 16 residues. Germline V gene data show CDR1 as LGHDT and CDR2 as YNNKEL (reference sequence). With 2 bases clipped from V and 4 bases from J, the junction kept 8 bases outside the gene matches.

The gene calls are TRBV2 and TRBJ1-3; D is possibly TRBD1 (6 bases). Germline loops: CDR1 SNHLY, CDR2 FYNNEI. V was trimmed by 8 bases and J by 3 bases, leaving 14 bases between them. CDR3 size: 14 residues. In DNA, the CDR3 is TGTGCCAGCCTAAGGGGGTATGGTGGAAACACCATATATTTT. This sequence encodes CASLRGYGGNTIYF. Supplemented by reference TRBV2 and TRBJ1-3, the full variable domain reads EPEVTQTPSHQVTQMGQEVILRCVPISNHLYFYWYRQILGQKVEFLVSFYNNEISEKSEIFDDQFSVERPDGSNFTLKIRSTKLEDSAMYFCASLRGYGGNTIYFGEGSWLTVV.

The gene calls are TRBV7-2 and TRBJ2-1; the match to TRBD2 covers 9 bases. The CDR3 is 18 amino acids. Germline V gene lookup returns CDR1 SGHTA and CDR2 FQGNSA. The ends lost 1 base at V and 5 bases at J; junction bases unmatched: 12. The CDR3 reads CASSLERGRASGDNEQFF. The CDR3, as DNA: TGTGCCAGCAGCTTAGAGAGGGGACGGGCTAGCGGGGACAATGAGCAGTTCTTC.

The chain carries TRBV7-9 and TRBJ1-4, with D unclear. Trimming removed 0 bases from V and 8 bases from J, with 4 bases in between. Germline V gene lookup returns CDR1 SEHNR and CDR2 FQNEAQ (reference sequence). CDR3 size: 12 residues. The CDR3 sequence: CASSLASEKLFF. For the CDR3, the DNA is TGTGCCAGCAGCTTAGCATCAGAAAAACTGTTTTTT.